This TCR beta chain derives from a study of T cell responses to AZD1222 COVID-19 vaccine. Across the study: Investigators merged groups given second doses at roughly 4 or roughly 12 weeks. Study-level findings and limits: Nearly half of spike-specific TCRs reportedly target unmutated variant regions. Repertoire collection took place solely once the T cell response had peaked.

Per germline, CDR1 KGHSH and CDR2 LQKENI. Deletions cut 6 bases from V and 1 base from J, with 22 bases between. The CDR3 is 17 residues long. This clone occurred once. The target antigen is unknown. TCRdb keeps only in-frame clones here, not all; method: immunoSEQ multiplex PCR. This sample has more than 90,000 clones; roughly 87% occur once, and the top ten carry 16%. This sequence was found in an adult in good health. This chain uses TRBV18 with TRBJ2-7, with a tentative D call TRBD2 (8 bases). Sequenced here: peripheral blood, sampled on day 0 of AZD1222 vaccination. The CDR3: CASSKRDSRGGSYEQYF. The CDR3 DNA reads as TGTGCCAGCTCCAAACGGGACAGTCGGGGGGGTTCCTACGAGCAGTACTTC.